Listed here are 20 T cell receptor beta chains from one sample, sequenced in a study of T cell responses to AZD1222 COVID-19 vaccine. Profiling relied on immunoSEQ multiplex PCR, and the TCRdb table lists in-frame clones only, not all of them. Of fewer than 110,000 clones in the sample, 70% to 90% were seen once. The sequencing used peripheral blood, collected 28 days after the second AZD1222 dose. Receptor source: an adult who received the AZD1222 COVID-19 vaccine.

This chain links TRBV19 with TRBJ1-2; 8 bases are a match to TRBD1. The CDR3 extends over 17 amino acids. Per the germline V gene, CDR1 is LNHDA and CDR2 is SQIVND (reference sequence). The J segment lost 8 bases and the V segment lost 0 bases, leaving 14 bases of the junction unmatched. The CDR3 sequence is CASSIDYRGTGTSGYTF. CDR3 coding DNA: TGTGCCAGTAGTATAGATTACCGAGGGACAGGAACGTCCGGCTACACCTTC.

V and J are TRBV5-1 and TRBJ2-5; D not resolved. This CDR3 has 11 amino acids. V lost 2 bases and J lost 5, with 4 bases in between. Per germline, CDR1 SGHRS and CDR2 YFSETQ. The CDR3 sequence: CASSFMETQYF. CDR3 bases: TGCGCCAGCAGCTTTATGGAGACCCAGTACTTC. Full variable domain (remainder filled in from reference TRBV5-1 and TRBJ2-5): KAGVTQTPRYLIKTRGQQVTLSCSPISGHRSVSWYQQTPGQGLQFLFEYFSETQRNKGNFPGRFSGRQFSNSRSEMNVSTLELGDSALYLCASSFMETQYFGPGTRLLVL.

The CDR3 reads CASSPGGGTSYNEQFF. Written as DNA, the CDR3 is TGTGCCAGCAGTCCCGGAGGCGGGACGTCCTACAATGAGCAGTTCTTC. This sequence joins TRBV11-3 and TRBJ2-1; a weak D match, TRBD2 (6 bases). This CDR3 has 16 residues. V was clipped by 6 bases and J by 1 base, with 16 bases between them. The germline CDR1 and CDR2 sequences are SGHNT and YENEEA. The whole variable domain, filled in from reference TRBV11-3 and TRBJ2-1, reads EAGVVQSPRYKIIEKKQPVAFWCNPISGHNTLYWYLQNLGQGPELLIRYENEEAVDDSQLPKDRFSAERLKGVDSTLKIQPAELGDSAVYLCASSPGGGTSYNEQFFGPGTRLTVL.

This clone was observed a single time. V and J are TRBV3-1 (or the pseudogene TRBV3-2) and TRBJ2-3, with 12 bases fitting TRBD2. Trimming removed 4 bases from V and 5 bases from J; junction bases left unmatched: 7. Germline values: CDR1 LGHDT, CDR2 YNNKEL (reference sequence). The CDR3 covers 16 residues. CDR3 DNA sequence: TGTGCCAGCAGCCCCGCTAGCGGGGGGGCCGTAGATACGCAGTATTTT. Translating gives CASSPASGGAVDTQYF.

The chain links TRBV4-2 to TRBJ1-5; no clear D. Trimming took off 0 bases at V and 7 bases at J, with 7 bases between the two ends. Germline CDR1 is LGHNA and CDR2 is YNFKEQ. The CDR3 contains 13 residues. This CDR3 reads CASSQDIGQPQHF. As DNA, the CDR3 is TGTGCCAGCAGCCAAGATATCGGACAGCCCCAGCATTTT.

The chain uses TRBV5-1 and TRBJ2-7, with TRBD2 identical over 10 bases. Looked up from germline, CDR1 is SGHRS and CDR2 is YFSETQ. V trimming: 2 bases; J trimming: 7 bases; junction bases outside the gene matches: 9. The CDR3 length is 15 residues. The CDR3 spells CASSFIAGGMWEQYF. Here the CDR3 DNA reads TGCGCCAGCAGCTTTATAGCGGGGGGAATGTGGGAGCAGTACTTC.

The chain recombines TRBV5-4 with TRBJ1-2, with D tentatively TRBD1 (5 bases). The germline CDR1 and CDR2 sequences are SGHNT and YYREEE (reference sequence). CDR3 size: 15 residues. Trimming removed 0 bases from V and 6 bases from J, with 15 bases in between. CDR3 nucleotides: TGTGCCAGCAGCTTGGAAGGGGCCAGGATGGATGGCTACACCTTC. Translation: CASSLEGARMDGYTF.

This clone occurred once. The J gene is TRBJ2-7, the V gene TRBV4-1; D is tentatively TRBD1 or TRBD2 (5 bases each). The CDR3 has 16 amino acids. Germline CDR1 reads MGHRA; CDR2 reads YSYEKL. Trimming pared 2 bases from V and 4 bases from J, leaving 18 bases between. The chain's CDR3 is CASSQINGAGLYEQYF. The CDR3 nucleotides are TGCGCCAGCAGCCAAATAAACGGGGCAGGGTTATACGAGCAGTACTTC.

This rearrangement joins TRBV5-1 to TRBJ1-4; D might be TRBD1 (5 bases). The CDR3 runs 15 residues. The germline V gene has CDR1 SGHRS and CDR2 YFSETQ. Trimming left V 4 bases short and J 7 bases short, with 17 bases between. CDR3 in amino acids: CASSREAGTGEKLFF. In nucleotides, the CDR3 is TGCGCCAGCAGCCGAGAGGCTGGGACGGGTGAAAAACTGTTTTTT.

The chain has TRBV12-3 or TRBV12-4 and TRBJ2-2; TRBD2 might be the D (5 bases). V was shortened by 6 bases and J by 2 bases, with 7 bases between the two germline ends. The CDR3 contains 13 residues. CDR3 DNA sequence: TGTGCCAGCAGGCTAGCAAACACCGGGGAGCTGTTTTTT. Translation gives CASRLANTGELFF.

The rearrangement joins TRBV29-1 to TRBJ2-7; 7 positions match TRBD2. The CDR3 is made up of 14 amino acids. Losses at the gene ends were 7 bases for V and 2 bases for J; bases not matched to a gene: 11. In germline, CDR1 is SQVTM, CDR2 ANQGSEA. The CDR3 loop reads CSAVREGLAYEQYF. In DNA, the CDR3 is TGCAGCGCCGTCAGGGAGGGGTTAGCCTACGAGCAGTACTTC.

This rearrangement joins TRBV2 to TRBJ1-1; 10 bases map to TRBD1. The V and J ends lost 4 bases and 1 base, in that order; junction bases with no gene match: 3. The CDR3 is 15 residues long. Germline lookup yields CDR1 SNHLY and CDR2 FYNNEI. CDR3 nucleotide sequence: TGTGCCAGCAGTGTGGGGGACAGGGGGAACACTGAAGCTTTCTTT. The encoded protein is CASSVGDRGNTEAFF.

V gene TRBV3-1 (or the pseudogene TRBV3-2) combines with J gene TRBJ1-1, with D unresolved. The V gene lost 2 bases and the J gene lost 1 base, with 5 bases spanning the gap. Germline V gene data show CDR1 as LGHDT and CDR2 as YNNKEL (reference sequence). The CDR3 loop spans 13 amino acids. The CDR3, as DNA: TGTGCCAGCAGCCAACCAGGGAACACTGAAGCTTTCTTT. Translation: CASSQPGNTEAFF.

V is TRBV5-5 and J is TRBJ2-3; 8 bases map to TRBD2. The ends lost 4 bases at V and 2 bases at J; junction bases unmatched: 6. Germline V CDR1 and CDR2: SGHKS, YYEKEE (reference sequence). This CDR3 region has 15 residues. CDR3 nucleotide sequence: TGTGCCAGCAGCCCACATAGCGGGGACACAGATACGCAGTATTTT. It translates to CASSPHSGDTDTQYF.

The chain couples TRBV30 to TRBJ1-4, with D perhaps matching TRBD1 (5 bases). The CDR3 length is 16 residues. Germline loops: CDR1 GTSNPN, CDR2 SVGIG (reference sequence). The V and J ends lost 0 bases and 7 bases respectively, with 18 bases between them. CDR3 DNA: TGTGCCTGGAGTGTTCTCAGTGCAGGGCTCAGTGAAAAACTGTTTTTT. Translated, it gives CAWSVLSAGLSEKLFF. The variable domain in full, completed from reference TRBV30 and TRBJ1-4, reads SQTIHQWPATLVQPVGSPLSLECTVEGTSNPNLYWYRQAAGRGLQLLFYSVGIGQISSEVPQNLSASRPQDRQFILSSKKLLLSDSGFYLCAWSVLSAGLSEKLFFGSGTQLSVL.

This clone has more than one count but fewer than ten. The J gene is TRBJ2-7, the V gene TRBV28, with 9 bases fitting TRBD1. CDR3 length equals 16 residues. Germline CDR1 reads MDHEN; CDR2 reads SYDVKM. V trimming: 6 bases; J trimming: 5 bases; junction bases outside the gene matches: 14. CDR3 sequence: CASSAGGTGGWNEQYF. CDR3 nucleotide sequence: TGTGCCAGCAGCGCGGGCGGTACAGGGGGCTGGAACGAGCAGTACTTC. Based on the CDR3 plus reference TRBV28 and TRBJ2-7, the full variable domain is DVKVTQSSRYLVKRTGEKVFLECVQDMDHENMFWYRQDPGLGLRLIYFSYDVKMKEKGDIPEGYSVSREKKERFSLILESASTNQTSMYLCASSAGGTGGWNEQYFGPGTRLTVT.

The chain has TRBV18 and TRBJ2-7; TRBD1 matches 7 bases. This CDR3 is 16 amino acids long. Losses at the gene ends were 1 base for V and 5 bases for J; bases not matched to a gene: 11. In germline, CDR1 is KGHSH, CDR2 LQKENI. The CDR3 DNA reads as TGTGCCAGCTCACCACGGGACAGCCCCACCCTGAACGAGCAGTACTTC. It translates to CASSPRDSPTLNEQYF.

This clone was observed a few times. The genes are TRBV7-2 and TRBJ1-5, with 10 nucleotides matching TRBD1. V dropped 5 bases and J dropped 3; count of bases not matched to a gene: 7. The CDR3 contains 16 residues. Germline assignment: CDR1 SGHTA and CDR2 FQGNSA. CDR3 DNA sequence: TGTGCCAGCAGCCGCTCGGGACAGGGGACCAATCAGCCCCAGCATTTT. Encoded protein: CASSRSGQGTNQPQHF.

The chain uses TRBV7-8 and TRBJ2-2, with TRBD2 identical over 7 bases. The CDR3 contains 15 residues. V lost 0 bases, J lost 8 bases, and 6 bases stayed unmatched. Germline V gene sequence: CDR1 SGHVS, CDR2 FQNEAQ. The CDR3 is CASSLAPSGMGELFF. CDR3 nucleotide sequence: TGTGCCAGCAGCTTAGCTCCTAGCGGTATGGGGGAGCTGTTTTTT. Full variable domain (missing parts from reference TRBV7-8 and TRBJ2-2): GAGVSQSPRYKVAKRGQDVALRCDPISGHVSLFWYQQALGQGPEFLTYFQNEAQLDKSGLPSDRFFAERPEGSVSTLKIQRTQQEDSAVYLCASSLAPSGMGELFFGEGSRLTVL.

The rearrangement uses TRBV12-5 and TRBJ1-2; 10 positions agree with TRBD1. V dropped 1 base and J dropped 6; count of bases not matched to a gene: 5. Germline CDR1 LGHNT, CDR2 FRNRAP. There are 15 residues in the CDR3. Written as DNA, the CDR3 is TGTGCTAGTGGTTTGGGACAGGGGGCCGCGGATGGCTACACCTTC. This encodes CASGLGQGAADGYTF. The variable domain in full, completed from reference TRBV12-5 and TRBJ1-2, reads DARVTQTPRHKVTEMGQEVTMRCQPILGHNTVFWYRQTMMQGLELLAYFRNRAPLDDSGMPKDRFSAEMPDATLATLKIQPSEPRDSAVYFCASGLGQGAADGYTFGSGTRLTVV.